This T cell receptor (beta chain) is from a study of blood T cells in healthy people across ages. The study, taken as a whole, reports: Strong correlation existed between TCR beta diversity and naive T cell percentage.

The CDR3 sequence is 13 residues long. V was pared by 3 bases and J by 4 bases, with 13 bases between. Per germline, CDR1 DFQATT and CDR2 SNEGSKA (reference sequence). In regard to this clonotype: Its antigen is not known.

The study recruited healthy Caucasian donors from Russia who were aged about 6 to 90. A J-beta primer mix and a sample-barcoded 5' primer were used in a second PCR of roughly 6 to 11 cycles. A template-switch adaptor containing 12 random nucleotides labeled each cDNA molecule. TCRdb re-analysed the 5' RACE reads in MiXCR, keeping a single row per CDR3 protein. The data show about a million distinct CDR3 sequences, roughly 48% seen once. The TCR sequence derives from a man aged 25-40 years in good health. V usage is TRBV20-1 and J usage is TRBJ2-7; D may be TRBD1 or TRBD2 (5 bases each). The sequenced material came from blood. The CDR3 nucleotides are TGCAGTGCTAGGAGGGGTATCGTGTACGAGCAGTACTTC. Translating it yields CSARRGIVYEQYF.